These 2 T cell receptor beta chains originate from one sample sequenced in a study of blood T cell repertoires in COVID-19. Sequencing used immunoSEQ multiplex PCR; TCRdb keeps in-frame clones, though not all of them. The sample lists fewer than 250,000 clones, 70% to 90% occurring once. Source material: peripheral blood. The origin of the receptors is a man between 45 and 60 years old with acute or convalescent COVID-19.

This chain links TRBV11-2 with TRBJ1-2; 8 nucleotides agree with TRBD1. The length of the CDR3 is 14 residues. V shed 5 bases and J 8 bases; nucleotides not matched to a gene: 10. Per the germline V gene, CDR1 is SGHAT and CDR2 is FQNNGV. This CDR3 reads CASSRHDRGKGYTF. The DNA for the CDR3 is TGTGCCAGCAGCAGACACGACAGGGGCAAGGGCTACACCTTC.

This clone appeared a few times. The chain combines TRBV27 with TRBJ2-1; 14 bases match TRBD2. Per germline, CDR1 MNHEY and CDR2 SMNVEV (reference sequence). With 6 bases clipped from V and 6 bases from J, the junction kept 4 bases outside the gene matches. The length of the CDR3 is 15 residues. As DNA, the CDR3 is TGTGCCAGCAGCCAGACTAGCGGGAGGGTCAATGAGCAGTTCTTC. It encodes CASSQTSGRVNEQFF.